Shown below are 10 T cell receptor beta chains from a single sample sequenced in a study of blood T cell repertoires in COVID-19. Libraries were prepared by immunoSEQ multiplex PCR; TCRdb keeps only in-frame clonotypes and omits some of them. This sample carries roughly 170,000 clones, roughly four fifths of them seen once, and the ten largest clones take about 8%. The sequencing input was peripheral blood. The receptors come from a middle-aged man who had recovered from COVID-19.

The chain employs TRBV27 and TRBJ1-6; 9 nucleotides line up with TRBD1. This CDR3 has 17 residues. V lost 4 bases and J lost 6; bases outside the gene matches: 10. Germline V gives CDR1 MNHEY, CDR2 SMNVEV (reference sequence). The CDR3 loop reads CASSSRQGVTVNSPLHF. The CDR3, as DNA: TGTGCCAGCAGTTCCCGACAGGGGGTGACTGTTAATTCACCCCTCCACTTT.

The chain links TRBV2 to TRBJ1-2; tentative D call: TRBD1 (6 bases). With 3 bases removed from V and 8 bases from J, the gap between germline ends came to 13 bases. CDR1 is SNHLY and CDR2 is FYNNEI in the germline V gene. The CDR3 has 13 amino acids. The DNA of the CDR3 is TGTGCCAGCAGTGAGGACAGAATATTGGGCTACACCTTC. It encodes CASSEDRILGYTF.

The chain is built from TRBV7-9 and TRBJ2-7; a possible D gene is TRBD2 (5 bases). The CDR3 is made up of 15 amino acids. Germline CDR1 is SEHNR and CDR2 is FQNEAQ (reference sequence). V gave up 1 base and J gave up 2 bases, with 12 bases separating them. CDR3 coding DNA: TGTGCCAGCAGCTTAGTAATAGGGAGAACCTACGAGCAGTACTTC. Residues: CASSLVIGRTYEQYF.

The rearrangement links TRBV20-1 to TRBJ2-5; no definite D call. The ends were cut back, 1 base at V and 5 bases at J, with 5 bases in the middle. This CDR3 has 11 residues. Germline loops: CDR1 DFQATT, CDR2 SNEGSKA (reference sequence). The CDR3 region is CSARGPETQYF. In DNA, the CDR3 is TGCAGTGCTAGAGGGCCGGAGACCCAGTACTTC.

The sample holds one count of this clone. In nucleotides, the CDR3 is TGTGCCAGCAGCTTAGACCGGGGTGCAGATACGCAGTATTTT. The encoded protein is CASSLDRGADTQYF. V gene TRBV7-6 combines with J gene TRBJ2-3; D possibly corresponds to TRBD2 (5 bases). The CDR3 is 14 amino acids. Trimming pared 1 base from V and 4 bases from J, leaving 9 bases between. Germline-derived CDR1 and CDR2 are SGHVS and FNYEAQ.

The chain is built from TRBV7-3 and TRBJ2-1; no clear D gene. In germline, CDR1 is SGHTA, CDR2 FQGTGA. The CDR3 totals 13 residues. V lost 0 bases and J lost 6, with 6 bases in between. The CDR3 region is CASSLTGSNEQFF. The CDR3 coding sequence is TGTGCCAGCAGCTTAACTGGCAGCAATGAGCAGTTCTTC.

V and J are TRBV2 and TRBJ2-1, with a weak D call TRBD1 (5 bases). V was shortened by 3 bases and J by 12 bases, with 18 bases between the two germline ends. The germline V gene encodes CDR1 SNHLY and CDR2 FYNNEI. This CDR3 is built from 14 residues. The CDR3 bases are TGTGCCAGCAGTGATAGGGGTTACTCAAGGGGGCAGTTCTTC. The encoded protein is CASSDRGYSRGQFF.

The rearrangement links TRBV6-6 to TRBJ2-7, with TRBD2 matching over 7 bases. Germline CDR1 reads MNHNY; CDR2 reads SVGAGI (reference sequence). The junction had 3 bases not matched to a gene; V was cut back by 2 bases and J by 2 bases. The CDR3 spans 14 residues. CDR3 protein: CASSYAGVPYEQYF. The CDR3 DNA is TGTGCCAGCAGTTACGCGGGAGTCCCCTACGAGCAGTACTTC.

The chain employs TRBV18 and TRBJ1-2; D gene ambiguous. The CDR3 covers 13 residues. CDR1 and CDR2 (germline): KGHSH, LQKENI. Trimming removed 3 bases at V and 4 bases at J, with 9 bases between. CDR3 DNA sequence: TGTGCCAGCTCACCGGGAGTCCTCTATGGCTACACCTTC. This encodes CASSPGVLYGYTF.

The CDR3 DNA follows: TGTGCCAGTAGTGACGGGACTAGTAGTGAGACCCAGTACTTC. It yields the protein CASSDGTSSETQYF. The chain has TRBV19 and TRBJ2-5; 8 bases align to TRBD2. The CDR3 is 14 amino acids. Germline V CDR1 and CDR2: LNHDA, SQIVND (reference sequence). The V and J ends lost 5 bases and 5 bases, in that order; junction bases with no gene match: 7.